A selection of T cell receptor beta chains follows, all from one sample in a study of cytomegalovirus exposure and HLA in healthy donors. TCRdb's table, derived via immunoSEQ multiplex PCR, lists solely in-frame clones and lacks some. The sample lists 79,000 or so clones; around 79% were seen once. Sequenced material: PBMCs. These receptors were obtained from a woman aged 40 to 50 in good health and CMV-seropositive. CDR3s include the opening cysteine and the closing phenylalanine or tryptophan. A D gene is named only where the DNA matches it firmly. Size values are once, few and many counts, or a class for expanded clones, and some rows have none.

D	J	V	size	DNA	CDR3
-	TRBJ2-7	TRBV11-2	-	TGTGCCAGCAGCTCTCTGACAGGTTCAGGGTACGAGCAGTACTTC	CASSSLTGSGYEQYF
-	TRBJ2-5	TRBV27	-	TGTGCCAGCACAACCCAGGAGGGAAAGACCCAGTACTTC	CASTTQEGKTQYF
TRBD2	TRBJ2-5	TRBV19	-	TGTGCCAGTAATGCGGGGGGCCTCATCCAAGAGACCCAGTACTTC	CASNAGGLIQETQYF
TRBD2	TRBJ2-3	TRBV5-4	once	TGTGCCAGCAGCCCGAACGTATATAGCGGGGGGACAGATACGCAGTATTTT	CASSPNVYSGGTDTQYF
TRBD1	TRBJ2-3	TRBV29-1	-	TGCAGCGGGGTTAGGGGGCTAGATACGCAGTATTTT	CSGVRGLDTQYF
TRBD1	TRBJ2-7	TRBV6-5	-	TGTGCCAGCAGCCGGACAGGGGGGGCCTACGAGCAGTACTTC	CASSRTGGAYEQYF
TRBD1	TRBJ2-7	TRBV6-5	-	TGTGCCAGCAGTTACTCGGGACAGGGGCCCTACGAGCAGTACTTC	CASSYSGQGPYEQYF
TRBD1	TRBJ2-1	TRBV5-1	-	TGCGCCAGCAGCCTGGGACAGGTATACAATGAGCAGTTCTTC	CASSLGQVYNEQFF
TRBD1	TRBJ1-1	TRBV5-4	-	TGTGCCAGCGGACAGGCAAAGAACACTGAAGCTTTCTTT	CASGQAKNTEAFF
TRBD1	TRBJ1-3	TRBV6-5	-	TGTGCCAGCAGTTTCGCTTCGGACAGGGTTGGAAACACCATATATTTT	CASSFASDRVGNTIYF
TRBD2	TRBJ2-3	TRBV2	once	TGTGCCAGCAGACTAGCGGGAGCACCAGATACGCAGTATTTT	CASRLAGAPDTQYF
-	TRBJ2-5	TRBV5-4	few	TGTGCCAGCAGCTTGGGAACAGCAGAGACCCAGTACTTC	CASSLGTAETQYF
-	TRBJ1-1	TRBV7-9	-	TGTGCCAGCAGCTTAGTCGGACAGAACACTGAAGCTTTCTTT	CASSLVGQNTEAFF
TRBD2	TRBJ2-5	TRBV5-1	-	TGCTCCAGCAGCTTGGCTCCAGCGGGAGCTGGAGAGACCCAGTACTTC	CSSSLAPAGAGETQYF
TRBD1	TRBJ2-5	TRBV12-5	-	TGTGCTAGTGGTCTCGGGACAGCTAAGACCCAGTACTTC	CASGLGTAKTQYF
TRBD1	TRBJ2-5	TRBV6-5	-	TGTGCCAGCAGTTACTCGGGACAGGGTCAAGAGACCCAGTACTTC	CASSYSGQGQETQYF
TRBD1	TRBJ1-2	TRBV6-6	-	TGTGCCAGCAGGGACCCGGGACAGAACTATGGCTACACCTTC	CASRDPGQNYGYTF
TRBD1	TRBJ2-7	TRBV5-6	-	TGTGCCAGCAGCGGGGCCGGGACAGGGGTCTACGAGCAGTACTTC	CASSGAGTGVYEQYF
-	TRBJ2-7	TRBV7-9	-	TGTGCCAGCAGCTTAGCCGGAGGCTACGAGCAGTACTTC	CASSLAGGYEQYF
-	TRBJ2-5	TRBV9	-	TGTGCCAGCAGCGTAGGAAGGGGGGGGCCTCCAGAGGAGACCCAGTACTTC	CASSVGRGGPPEETQYF
-	TRBJ1-1	TRBV6-5	-	TGTGCCAGCAGTTACTCGGGGAGTTCTGAAGCTTTCTTT	CASSYSGSSEAFF
-	TRBJ1-5	TRBV19	-	TGTGCCAGTAGTATTCGGGGTCAGCCCCAGCATTTT	CASSIRGQPQHF
TRBD1	TRBJ1-2	TRBV5-6	-	TGTGCCAGCAGCTTGGGGGGACAGGGGAACTATGGCTACACCTTC	CASSLGGQGNYGYTF
-	TRBJ1-2	TRBV6-1	-	TGTGCCAGCACGCGGGAAGGGGTCGATGGCTACACCTTC	CASTREGVDGYTF
-	TRBJ1-1	TRBV29-1	-	TGCAGCGTTGACGGGGTCACTGAAGCTTTCTTT	CSVDGVTEAFF
TRBD2	TRBJ2-1	TRBV27	-	TGTGCCAGCAGTTTATCTAGCGGGAGAACCCTCTTC	CASSLSSGRTLF
-	TRBJ1-1	TRBV11-3	-	TGTGCCAGCAGCTTGGGCAGGGGGAACACTGAAGCTTTCTTT	CASSLGRGNTEAFF
-	TRBJ1-5	TRBV6-5	-	TGTGCCAGCAGTTCACGGGGTTCTAATCAGCCCCAGCATTTT	CASSSRGSNQPQHF
TRBD1	TRBJ1-2	TRBV7-3	-	TGTGCCAGCAGCTTAAGTGGGGACAGGGTTGGCTACACCTTC	CASSLSGDRVGYTF
-	TRBJ1-2	TRBV7-9	-	TGTGCCAGCAGCTTATACAGTGCTTCCTATGGCTACACCTTC	CASSLYSASYGYTF
TRBD2	TRBJ2-5	TRBV27	-	TGTGCCAGCACCACTAGCGGGAGGCCTACGACCCAGTACTTC	CASTTSGRPTTQYF
TRBD1	TRBJ2-7	TRBV6-1	-	TGTGCCAGCAGTGTCGGACAGGGGGCGAACGAGCAGTACTTC	CASSVGQGANEQYF
TRBD2	TRBJ2-1	TRBV5-6	-	TGTGCCAGCAGCTCCCTCAATTGGGGGACTAGCGGGAAGAATGAGCAGTTCTTC	CASSSLNWGTSGKNEQFF
TRBD2	TRBJ2-7	TRBV29-1	few	TGCAGCGTTGCGGCCGGGAGGCCGTCTGGCGAGCAGTACTTC	CSVAAGRPSGEQYF
TRBD1	TRBJ1-4	TRBV30	few	TGTGCCTGGAGTGTTACGGGACAGGGGGCAACTAATGAAAAACTGTTTTTT	CAWSVTGQGATNEKLFF
-	TRBJ1-6	TRBV9	-	TGTGCCAGCAGCGTAGGGGCACGCCGCGAATCACCCCTCCACTTT	CASSVGARRESPLHF
TRBD1	TRBJ2-7	TRBV18	-	TGTGCCAGCTCACGGAACCGGGACAGGGGGGGAGCGGAGCAGTACTTC	CASSRNRDRGGAEQYF
TRBD1	TRBJ1-5	TRBV6-5	-	TGTGCCAGCAGTTTATATCCGGGACAGCATCAGCCCCAGCATTTT	CASSLYPGQHQPQHF
-	TRBJ2-2	TRBV9	few	TGTGCCAGCAGCGTAGTGGGACAGAACACCGGGGAGCTGTTTTTT	CASSVVGQNTGELFF
TRBD2	TRBJ2-7	TRBV2	-	TGTGCCTCCCATCGCGGACTAGCGGGGGATCGGCAGTACTTC	CASHRGLAGDRQYF
-	TRBJ1-4	TRBV5-1	-	TGCGCCAGCAGCTTGGAGGGGGATGAAAAACTGTTTTTT	CASSLEGDEKLFF
TRBD2	TRBJ2-7	TRBV5-1	-	TGCGCCAGCAGCTTGGGGGCAGGACTAGCGGGATCTTACGAGCAGTACTTC	CASSLGAGLAGSYEQYF
-	TRBJ2-5	TRBV4-1	once	TGCGCCAGCAGCCAAGCGGGTGAAGAGACCCAGTACTTC	CASSQAGEETQYF
-	TRBJ1-5	TRBV2	-	TGTGCCAGCGGGCAGGTCGCCAATCAGCCCCAGCATTTT	CASGQVANQPQHF
-	TRBJ1-1	TRBV21-1	-	TGTGCCATACGGAACAGGAATATGAACACTGAAGCTTTCTTT	CAIRNRNMNTEAFF
-	TRBJ1-2	TRBV6-5	-	TGTGCCAGCAGTCCTAAGCCCGGGAGCCGAAATGGCTACACCTTC	CASSPKPGSRNGYTF
TRBD1	TRBJ2-7	TRBV10-3	-	TGTGCCATCAGTGAGCAGGGGGACACCTACGAGCAGTACTTC	CAISEQGDTYEQYF
-	TRBJ2-7	TRBV5-6	few	TGTGCCAGCAGCTTAAAACAACAGGCGGCCCGTTCCTACGAGCAGTACTTC	CASSLKQQAARSYEQYF
TRBD2	TRBJ2-7	TRBV7-6	-	TGTGCCAGCAGCTCAGTGGGCGGGGGGGGCGAGCAGTACTTC	CASSSVGGGGEQYF
TRBD1	TRBJ2-4	TRBV20-1	-	TGCCGTAAGGCCGGGACAGGAATTCAGTACTTC	CRKAGTGIQYF
-	TRBJ1-2	TRBV6-6	-	TGTGCCAGCAGTACCGACAGAAACTATGGCTACACCTTC	CASSTDRNYGYTF
-	TRBJ1-2	TRBV2	-	TGTGCCAGCGGTATCAAGCCGGGCTATGGCTACACCTTC	CASGIKPGYGYTF
TRBD1	TRBJ1-2	TRBV5-6	once	TGTGCCAGCAGCTTGACACCACTACCGGGACAGGGGAATCATGGCTACACCTTC	CASSLTPLPGQGNHGYTF